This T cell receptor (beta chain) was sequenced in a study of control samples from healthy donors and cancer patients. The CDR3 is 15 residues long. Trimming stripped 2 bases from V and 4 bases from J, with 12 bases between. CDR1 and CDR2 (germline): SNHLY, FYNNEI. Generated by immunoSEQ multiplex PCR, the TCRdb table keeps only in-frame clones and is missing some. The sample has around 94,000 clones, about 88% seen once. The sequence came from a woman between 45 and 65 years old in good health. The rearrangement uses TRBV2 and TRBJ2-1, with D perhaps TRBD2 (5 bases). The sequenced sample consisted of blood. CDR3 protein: CASSETRTLYNEQFF. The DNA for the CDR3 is TGTGCCAGCAGTGAAACCCGGACTCTTTACAATGAGCAGTTCTTC.